The clone carrying this TCR beta chain was recorded many times. TCRdb re-called the RT-PCR reads through MiXCR, storing one row per CDR3 protein. The table lists around 70,000 distinct CDR3 sequences, approximately 26% of them singletons. This CDR3 region has 14 residues. Germline assignment: CDR1 MNHNS and CDR2 SASEGT. The ends were cut back, 5 bases at V and 2 bases at J, with 10 bases in the middle. The data derive from a study of patients and donors after allogeneic stem cell transplantation. The receptor was isolated from a human donor who was either an allogeneic HSCT recipient or a stem cell or donor lymphocyte infusion donor (not recorded which). It is not recorded whose cells these are; they may come from a transplant donor. The sample comprised blood, either unsorted or a sorted T cell fraction (not recorded which). This chain uses TRBV6-1 with TRBJ1-5; D may be TRBD1 (5 bases). In DNA form, the CDR3 reads TGTGCCAGCAGTCCTGGGGGGGGCAATCAGCCCCAGCATTTT. Residues: CASSPGGGNQPQHF.